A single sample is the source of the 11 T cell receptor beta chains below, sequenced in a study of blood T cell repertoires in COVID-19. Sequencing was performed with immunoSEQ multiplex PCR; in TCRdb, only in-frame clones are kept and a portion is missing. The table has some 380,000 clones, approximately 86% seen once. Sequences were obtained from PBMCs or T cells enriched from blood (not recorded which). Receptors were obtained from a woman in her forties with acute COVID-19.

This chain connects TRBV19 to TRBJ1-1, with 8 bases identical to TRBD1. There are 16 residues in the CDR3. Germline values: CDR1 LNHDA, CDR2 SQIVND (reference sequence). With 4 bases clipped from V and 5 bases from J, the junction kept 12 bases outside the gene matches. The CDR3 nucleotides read TGTGCCAGTAGTAGGCCCCCAGGGGGCTTGCGGACTGAAGCTTTCTTT. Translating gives CASSRPPGGLRTEAFF.

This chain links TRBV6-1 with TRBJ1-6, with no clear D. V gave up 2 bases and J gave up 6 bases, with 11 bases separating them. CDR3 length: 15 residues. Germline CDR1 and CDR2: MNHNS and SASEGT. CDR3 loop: CASSEFFVSNSPLHF. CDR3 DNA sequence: TGTGCCAGCAGTGAATTTTTCGTTTCTAATTCACCCCTCCACTTT.

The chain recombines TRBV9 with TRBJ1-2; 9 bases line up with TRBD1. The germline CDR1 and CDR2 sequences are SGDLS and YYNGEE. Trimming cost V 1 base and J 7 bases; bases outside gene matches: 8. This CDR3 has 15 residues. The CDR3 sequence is CASSVMGQGSLGYTF. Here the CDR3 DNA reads TGTGCCAGCAGCGTAATGGGACAGGGATCGCTTGGCTACACCTTC. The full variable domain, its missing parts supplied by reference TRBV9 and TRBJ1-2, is DSGVTQTPKHLITATGQRVTLRCSPRSGDLSVYWYQQSLDQGLQFLIQYYNGEERAKGNILERFSAQQFPDLHSELNLSSLELGDSALYFCASSVMGQGSLGYTFGSGTRLTVV.

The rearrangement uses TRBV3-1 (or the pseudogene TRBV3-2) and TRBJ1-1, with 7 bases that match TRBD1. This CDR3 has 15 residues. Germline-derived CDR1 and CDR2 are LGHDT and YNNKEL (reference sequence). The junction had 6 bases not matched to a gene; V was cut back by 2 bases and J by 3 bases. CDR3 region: CASSQINRGDTEAFF. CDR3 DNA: TGTGCCAGCAGCCAAATTAACAGGGGTGACACTGAAGCTTTCTTT.

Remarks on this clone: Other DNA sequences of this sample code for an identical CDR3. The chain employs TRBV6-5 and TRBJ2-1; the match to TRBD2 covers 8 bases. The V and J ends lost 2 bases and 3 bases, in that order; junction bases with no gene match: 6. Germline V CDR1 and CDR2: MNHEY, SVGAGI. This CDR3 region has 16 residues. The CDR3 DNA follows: TGTGCCAGCAGTTACACGGGAGGGGCCAGCTACAATGAGCAGTTCTTC. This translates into CASSYTGGASYNEQFF.

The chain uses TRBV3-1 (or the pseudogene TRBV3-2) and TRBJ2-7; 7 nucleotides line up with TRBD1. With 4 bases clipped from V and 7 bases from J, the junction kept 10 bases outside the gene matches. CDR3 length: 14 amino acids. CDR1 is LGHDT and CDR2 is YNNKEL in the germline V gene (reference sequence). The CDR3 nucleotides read TGTGCCAGCAGCCTTCGACAGGGAATGTTTGAGCAGTACTTC. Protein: CASSLRQGMFEQYF.

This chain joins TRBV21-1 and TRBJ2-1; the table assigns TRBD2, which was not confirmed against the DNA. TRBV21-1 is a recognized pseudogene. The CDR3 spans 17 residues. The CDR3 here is CASSKHRTVDLGNEQFF. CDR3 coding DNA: TGTGCCAGCAGCAAACATAGGACGGTGGACTTGGGGAATGAGCAGTTCTTC.

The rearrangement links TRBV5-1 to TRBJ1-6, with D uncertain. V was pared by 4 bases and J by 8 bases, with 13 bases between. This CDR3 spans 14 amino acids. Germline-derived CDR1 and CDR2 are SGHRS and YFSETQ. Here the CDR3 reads CASSPEPGDSPLHF. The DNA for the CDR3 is TGCGCCAGCAGCCCCGAGCCCGGGGATTCACCCCTCCACTTT.

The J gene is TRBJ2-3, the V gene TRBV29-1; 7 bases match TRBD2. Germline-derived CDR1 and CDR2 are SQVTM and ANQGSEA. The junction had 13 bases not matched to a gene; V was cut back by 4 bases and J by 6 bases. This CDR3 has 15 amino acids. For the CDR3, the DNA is TGCAGCGTTGGCGATGGCCAGCATAGCGGGGATACGCAGTATTTT. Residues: CSVGDGQHSGDTQYF.

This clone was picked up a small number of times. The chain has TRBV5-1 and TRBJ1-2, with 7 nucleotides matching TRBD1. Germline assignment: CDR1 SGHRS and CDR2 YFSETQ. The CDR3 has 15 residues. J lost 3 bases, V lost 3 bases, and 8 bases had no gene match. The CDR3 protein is CASSSRGPPDYGYTF. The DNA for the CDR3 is TGCGCCAGCAGCTCGAGGGGGCCCCCCGACTATGGCTACACCTTC.

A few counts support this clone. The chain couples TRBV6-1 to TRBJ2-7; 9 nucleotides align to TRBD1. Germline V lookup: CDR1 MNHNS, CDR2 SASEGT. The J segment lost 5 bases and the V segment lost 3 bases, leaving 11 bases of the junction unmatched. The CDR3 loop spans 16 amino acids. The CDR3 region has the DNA TGTGCCAGCAGTGAGCAGCCGGGACAGGGAATCCACGAGCAGTACTTC. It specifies CASSEQPGQGIHEQYF.